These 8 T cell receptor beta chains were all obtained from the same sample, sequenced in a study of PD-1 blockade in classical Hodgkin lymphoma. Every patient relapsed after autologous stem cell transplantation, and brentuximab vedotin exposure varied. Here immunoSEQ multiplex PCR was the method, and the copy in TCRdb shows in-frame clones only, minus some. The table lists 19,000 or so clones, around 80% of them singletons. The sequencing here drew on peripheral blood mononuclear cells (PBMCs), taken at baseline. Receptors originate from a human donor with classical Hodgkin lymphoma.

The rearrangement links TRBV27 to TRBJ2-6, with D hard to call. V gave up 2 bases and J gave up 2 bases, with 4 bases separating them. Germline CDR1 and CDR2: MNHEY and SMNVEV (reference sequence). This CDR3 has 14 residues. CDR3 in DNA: TGTGCCAGCAGTTTAACCACTGGGGCCAACGTCCTGACTTTC. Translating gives CASSLTTGANVLTF.

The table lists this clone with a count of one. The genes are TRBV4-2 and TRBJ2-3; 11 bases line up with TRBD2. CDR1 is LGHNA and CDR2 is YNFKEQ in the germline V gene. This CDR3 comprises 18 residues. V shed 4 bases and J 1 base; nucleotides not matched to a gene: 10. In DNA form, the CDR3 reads TGTGCCAGCAGCCCCCGGCCCCTAGCGGGGGGCGGCACAGATACGCAGTATTTT. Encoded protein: CASSPRPLAGGGTDTQYF.

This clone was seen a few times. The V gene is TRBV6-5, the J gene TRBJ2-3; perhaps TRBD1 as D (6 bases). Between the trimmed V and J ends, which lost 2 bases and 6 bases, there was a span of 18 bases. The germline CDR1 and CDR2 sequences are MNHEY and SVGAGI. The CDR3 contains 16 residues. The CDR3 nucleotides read TGTGCCAGCAGTTACACCAACCCAGGGGACGTCGATACGCAGTATTTT. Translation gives CASSYTNPGDVDTQYF.

CDR3 loop: CASSGRSRRVSGYTF. Written as DNA, the CDR3 is TGTGCCAGCAGTGGAAGATCCCGGCGAGTTAGTGGCTACACCTTC. The chain uses TRBV27 and TRBJ1-2, with unresolved D. Germline V gene lookup returns CDR1 MNHEY and CDR2 SMNVEV (reference sequence). The CDR3 length is 15 residues. Trimming pared 5 bases from V and 7 bases from J, leaving 20 bases between.

The CDR3 reads CASSLVRQVYNEQFF. The CDR3 DNA is TGTGCCAGCAGCTTAGTTCGGCAGGTCTACAATGAGCAGTTCTTC. The chain combines TRBV7-9 with TRBJ2-1, with no clear D. CDR3 length equals 15 residues. V dropped 1 base and J dropped 3 bases, with 10 bases sitting between them. Germline V gene data show CDR1 as SEHNR and CDR2 as FQNEAQ (reference sequence).

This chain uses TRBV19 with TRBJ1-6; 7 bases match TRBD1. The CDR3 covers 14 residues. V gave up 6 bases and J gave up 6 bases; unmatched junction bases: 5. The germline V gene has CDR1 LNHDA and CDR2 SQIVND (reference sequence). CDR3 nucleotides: TGTGCCAGTAGCAGCGGACAGGTTAATTCACCCCTCCACTTT. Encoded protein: CASSSGQVNSPLHF.

The CDR3 protein is CASSPGGQGNQPQHF. The DNA of the CDR3 is TGTGCCAGCAGCCCCGGCGGGCAGGGCAATCAGCCCCAGCATTTT. J is TRBJ1-5 and V is TRBV7-9; no reliable D call. Per germline, CDR1 SEHNR and CDR2 FQNEAQ (reference sequence). The CDR3 runs to 15 residues. Trimming stripped 5 bases from V and 2 bases from J, with 13 bases between.

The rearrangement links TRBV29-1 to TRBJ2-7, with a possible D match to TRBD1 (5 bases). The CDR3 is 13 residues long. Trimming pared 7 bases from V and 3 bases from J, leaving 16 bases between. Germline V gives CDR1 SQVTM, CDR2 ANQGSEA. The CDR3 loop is CSAVQGMGYEQYF. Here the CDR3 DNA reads TGCAGCGCGGTGCAGGGTATGGGCTACGAGCAGTACTTC.